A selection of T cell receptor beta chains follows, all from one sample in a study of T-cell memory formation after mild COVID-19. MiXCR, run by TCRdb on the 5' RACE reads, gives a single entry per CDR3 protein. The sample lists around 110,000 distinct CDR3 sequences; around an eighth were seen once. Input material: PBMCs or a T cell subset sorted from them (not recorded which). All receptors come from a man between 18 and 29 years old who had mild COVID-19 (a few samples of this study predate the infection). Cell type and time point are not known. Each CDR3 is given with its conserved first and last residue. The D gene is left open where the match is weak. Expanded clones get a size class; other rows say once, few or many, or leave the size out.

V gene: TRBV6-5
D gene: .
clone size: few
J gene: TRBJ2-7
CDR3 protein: CASSYNPGEDYEQYF
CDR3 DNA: TGTGCCAGCAGTTACAATCCGGGGGAGGACTACGAGCAGTACTTC

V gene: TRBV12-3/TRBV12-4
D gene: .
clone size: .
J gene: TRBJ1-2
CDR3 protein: CASSFQVGYGYTF
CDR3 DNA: TGTGCCAGCAGTTTCCAGGTTGGCTATGGCTACACCTTC

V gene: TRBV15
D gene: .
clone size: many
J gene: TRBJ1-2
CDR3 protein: CATSRATGPHGYTF
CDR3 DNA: TGTGCCACCAGCAGGGCAACGGGGCCGCATGGCTACACCTTC

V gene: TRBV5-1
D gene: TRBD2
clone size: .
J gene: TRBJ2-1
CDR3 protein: CASSLERRLARSNEQFF
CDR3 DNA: TGCGCCAGCAGCTTGGAGCGGCGACTAGCGCGGTCCAATGAGCAGTTCTTC

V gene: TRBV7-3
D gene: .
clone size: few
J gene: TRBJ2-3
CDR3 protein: CASSLKGGDTDTQYF
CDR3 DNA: TGTGCCAGCAGCTTAAAGGGCGGGGACACAGATACGCAGTATTTT

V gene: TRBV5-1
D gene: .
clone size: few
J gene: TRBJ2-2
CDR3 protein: CASSSANTGELFF
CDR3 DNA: TGCGCCAGCAGCTCTGCCAACACCGGGGAGCTGTTTTTT

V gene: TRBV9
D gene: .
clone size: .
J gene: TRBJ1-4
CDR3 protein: CASSVGLASNEKLFF
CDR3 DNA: TGTGCCAGCAGCGTAGGCCTCGCCTCTAATGAAAAACTGTTTTTT

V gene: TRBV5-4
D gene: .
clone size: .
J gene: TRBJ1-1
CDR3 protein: CASSLTSLGTEAFF
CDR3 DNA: TGTGCCAGCAGCTTAACCTCACTGGGCACTGAAGCTTTCTTT

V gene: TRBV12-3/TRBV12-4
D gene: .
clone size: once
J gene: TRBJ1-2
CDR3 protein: CASSWAQRISFGYTF
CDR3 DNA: TGTGCCAGCAGTTGGGCACAGCGAATTAGTTTCGGCTACACCTTC

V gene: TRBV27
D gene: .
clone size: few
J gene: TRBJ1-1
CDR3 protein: CASSPGRRGAEAFF
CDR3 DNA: TGTGCCAGCAGCCCCGGTCGAAGGGGAGCTGAAGCTTTCTTT

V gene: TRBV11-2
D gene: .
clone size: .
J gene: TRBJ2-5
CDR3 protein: CASSSHGQETQYF
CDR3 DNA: TGTGCCAGCAGCTCTCACGGACAAGAGACCCAGTACTTC

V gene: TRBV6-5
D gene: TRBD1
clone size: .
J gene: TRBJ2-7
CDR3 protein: CASSFSGTGGFYEQYF
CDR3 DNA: TGTGCCAGCAGTTTCTCCGGGACAGGGGGCTTCTACGAGCAGTACTTC

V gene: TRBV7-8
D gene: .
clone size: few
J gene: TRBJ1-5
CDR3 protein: CASSNRVENQPQHF
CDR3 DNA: TGTGCCAGCAGCAACAGGGTTGAAAATCAGCCCCAGCATTTT